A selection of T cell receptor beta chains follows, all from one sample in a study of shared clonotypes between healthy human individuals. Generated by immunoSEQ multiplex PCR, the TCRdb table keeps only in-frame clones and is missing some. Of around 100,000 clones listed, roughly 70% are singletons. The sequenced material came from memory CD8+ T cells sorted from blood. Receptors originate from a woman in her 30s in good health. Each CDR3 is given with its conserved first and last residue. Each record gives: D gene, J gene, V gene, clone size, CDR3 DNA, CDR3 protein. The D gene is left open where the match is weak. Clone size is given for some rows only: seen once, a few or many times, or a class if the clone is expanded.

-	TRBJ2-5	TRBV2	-	TGTGCCAGCAGTGGGAACGCGGGAACCCAGTACTTC	CASSGNAGTQYF
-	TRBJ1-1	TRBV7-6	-	TGTGCCAGCAGCTCCTCCCCGGTGGGGTGGGGCACTGAAGCTTTCTTT	CASSSSPVGWGTEAFF
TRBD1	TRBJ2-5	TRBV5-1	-	TGCGCCAGCAGCTTTGGACAGGGAGAGACCCAGTACTTC	CASSFGQGETQYF
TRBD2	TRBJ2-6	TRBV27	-	TGTGCCAGCACCCGGGGGGGTACTGGGGCCAACGTCCTGACTTTC	CASTRGGTGANVLTF
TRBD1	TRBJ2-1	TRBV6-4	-	TGTGCCAGCAGTGACTCTTCGGGACAGCCCAATGAGCAGTTCTTC	CASSDSSGQPNEQFF
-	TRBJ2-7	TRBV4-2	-	TGTGCCAGCAGCCAAGCTCCGATGATGGCAGGGGCCTTCTACGAGCAGTACTTC	CASSQAPMMAGAFYEQYF
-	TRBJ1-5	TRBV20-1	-	TGCAGTGCTACCGACGGTGGGCCCCAGCATTTT	CSATDGGPQHF
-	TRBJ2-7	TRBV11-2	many	TGTGCCAGCAGTCCCGAGATTGGGGAGCAGTACTTC	CASSPEIGEQYF
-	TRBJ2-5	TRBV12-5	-	TGTGCTAGTGGTTTGGTACTGGGGGAAAGGTACCAAGAGACCCAGTACTTC	CASGLVLGERYQETQYF
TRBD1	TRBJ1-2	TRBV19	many	TGTGCCAGTAGCACAACAGGGGAGGGCTACACCTTC	CASSTTGEGYTF
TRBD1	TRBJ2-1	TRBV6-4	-	TGTGCCAGCAGCCCTGAGGGCGGGACAGGGGAAAATGAGCAGTTCTTC	CASSPEGGTGENEQFF
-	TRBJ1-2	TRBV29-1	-	TGCAGCGTCGAACAGGACAGCTATGGCTACACCTTC	CSVEQDSYGYTF
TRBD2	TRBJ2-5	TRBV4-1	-	TGCGCCAGCAGCCAATCAAGGACTAGCCAAGAGACCCAGTACTTC	CASSQSRTSQETQYF
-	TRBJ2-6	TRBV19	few	TGTGCCAGTAGCACGTGGGCGGCCTCCTTGGGGGCCAACGTCCTGACTTTC	CASSTWAASLGANVLTF
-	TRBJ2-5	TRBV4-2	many	TGTGCCAGCAGTACTAATGGACAACCCCAAGAGACCCAGTACTTC	CASSTNGQPQETQYF
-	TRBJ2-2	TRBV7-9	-	TGTGCCAGCAGCCAAGAGGCCAGAAACACCGGGGAGCTGTTTTTT	CASSQEARNTGELFF
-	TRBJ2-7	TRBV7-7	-	TGTGCCAGCAGCTTAAGGCCTAGCGAGACCTACGAGCAGTACTTC	CASSLRPSETYEQYF
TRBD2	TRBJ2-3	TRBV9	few	TGTGCCAGCAGCGTGGGTAGCGGGGACACAGATACGCAGTATTTT	CASSVGSGDTDTQYF
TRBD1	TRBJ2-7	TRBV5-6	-	TGTGCCAGCAACCGGCGACAGGGTTCTTTCTACGAGCAGTACTTC	CASNRRQGSFYEQYF
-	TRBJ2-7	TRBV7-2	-	TGTGCCAGCAGCGACGCAGGGAGTCAGTGGTCCTACGAGCAGTACTTC	CASSDAGSQWSYEQYF
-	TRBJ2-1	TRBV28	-	TGTGCCAGCAGTTGGATGTCTGAGCAGTTCTTC	CASSWMSEQFF
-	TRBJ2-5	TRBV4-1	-	TGCGCCAGCAGCCAAGGTGGAAACAGTCCGCACCAGTACTTC	CASSQGGNSPHQYF
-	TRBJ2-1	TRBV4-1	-	TGCGCCAGCAGCCATCAACCCCAGAATGAGCAGTTCTTC	CASSHQPQNEQFF
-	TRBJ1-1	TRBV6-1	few	TGTGCCAGCAGTGAAGGTGGGGGCTATGCGACTGAAGCTTTCTTT	CASSEGGGYATEAFF
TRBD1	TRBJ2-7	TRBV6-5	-	TGTGCCAGCAGTTATGGTGCCGGGACAGGGGTGTACGAGCAGTACTTC	CASSYGAGTGVYEQYF
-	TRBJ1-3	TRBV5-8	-	TGTGCCAGCAGTGTTTGGGCAGGACGGGTAGACTCTGGAAACACCATATATTTT	CASSVWAGRVDSGNTIYF
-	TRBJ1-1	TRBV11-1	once	TGTGCCAGCAGCTCACAGAGGGACACTGAAGCTTTCTTT	CASSSQRDTEAFF
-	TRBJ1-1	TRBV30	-	TGTGCCTGGAGTACGGACTTCCGGCAGGCTTTCTTT	CAWSTDFRQAFF